This T cell receptor (beta chain) was sequenced during a study of T-cell reconstitution after alpha-beta-depleted transplantation in children. Study-wide results and caveats: The origin of alpha-beta T cells about two months after transplant was reportedly several hundred expanded graft clones. Hyperexpanded clones declined; after one year, newly produced T cells mostly supplied diversity.

For TCRbeta, the library was prepared with unique molecular identifiers. A single record per CDR3 protein comes from TCRdb applying MiXCR to the PCR reads. The sample contains about 47,000 distinct CDR3 sequences, under 60% of which appear only once. A note on this clonotype: Its antigen is unidentified.

CDR3 size: 17 residues. Looked up from germline, CDR1 is LNHNV and CDR2 is YYDKDF (reference sequence). After removal of 5 bases from V and 0 bases from J, the junction contained 7 bases not matched to a gene. This sequence joins TRBV15 and TRBJ2-3, with TRBD2 matching 11 bases. The sequence derives from a boy under three years old with SCID, due to receive a stem cell transplant. The specimen was peripheral blood, collected before TCRalphabeta/CD19-depleted stem cell transplant. This CDR3 reads CATSSALAGGSTDTQYF. Written as DNA, the CDR3 is TGTGCCACCAGCTCCGCCCTAGCGGGAGGTAGCACAGATACGCAGTATTTT. Drawing the rest from reference TRBV15 and TRBJ2-3, the complete variable domain is DAMVIQNPRYQVTQFGKPVTLSCSQTLNHNVMYWYQQKSSQAPKLLFHYYDKDFNNEADTPDNFQSRRPNTSFCFLDIRSPGLGDTAMYLCATSSALAGGSTDTQYFGPGTRLTVL.